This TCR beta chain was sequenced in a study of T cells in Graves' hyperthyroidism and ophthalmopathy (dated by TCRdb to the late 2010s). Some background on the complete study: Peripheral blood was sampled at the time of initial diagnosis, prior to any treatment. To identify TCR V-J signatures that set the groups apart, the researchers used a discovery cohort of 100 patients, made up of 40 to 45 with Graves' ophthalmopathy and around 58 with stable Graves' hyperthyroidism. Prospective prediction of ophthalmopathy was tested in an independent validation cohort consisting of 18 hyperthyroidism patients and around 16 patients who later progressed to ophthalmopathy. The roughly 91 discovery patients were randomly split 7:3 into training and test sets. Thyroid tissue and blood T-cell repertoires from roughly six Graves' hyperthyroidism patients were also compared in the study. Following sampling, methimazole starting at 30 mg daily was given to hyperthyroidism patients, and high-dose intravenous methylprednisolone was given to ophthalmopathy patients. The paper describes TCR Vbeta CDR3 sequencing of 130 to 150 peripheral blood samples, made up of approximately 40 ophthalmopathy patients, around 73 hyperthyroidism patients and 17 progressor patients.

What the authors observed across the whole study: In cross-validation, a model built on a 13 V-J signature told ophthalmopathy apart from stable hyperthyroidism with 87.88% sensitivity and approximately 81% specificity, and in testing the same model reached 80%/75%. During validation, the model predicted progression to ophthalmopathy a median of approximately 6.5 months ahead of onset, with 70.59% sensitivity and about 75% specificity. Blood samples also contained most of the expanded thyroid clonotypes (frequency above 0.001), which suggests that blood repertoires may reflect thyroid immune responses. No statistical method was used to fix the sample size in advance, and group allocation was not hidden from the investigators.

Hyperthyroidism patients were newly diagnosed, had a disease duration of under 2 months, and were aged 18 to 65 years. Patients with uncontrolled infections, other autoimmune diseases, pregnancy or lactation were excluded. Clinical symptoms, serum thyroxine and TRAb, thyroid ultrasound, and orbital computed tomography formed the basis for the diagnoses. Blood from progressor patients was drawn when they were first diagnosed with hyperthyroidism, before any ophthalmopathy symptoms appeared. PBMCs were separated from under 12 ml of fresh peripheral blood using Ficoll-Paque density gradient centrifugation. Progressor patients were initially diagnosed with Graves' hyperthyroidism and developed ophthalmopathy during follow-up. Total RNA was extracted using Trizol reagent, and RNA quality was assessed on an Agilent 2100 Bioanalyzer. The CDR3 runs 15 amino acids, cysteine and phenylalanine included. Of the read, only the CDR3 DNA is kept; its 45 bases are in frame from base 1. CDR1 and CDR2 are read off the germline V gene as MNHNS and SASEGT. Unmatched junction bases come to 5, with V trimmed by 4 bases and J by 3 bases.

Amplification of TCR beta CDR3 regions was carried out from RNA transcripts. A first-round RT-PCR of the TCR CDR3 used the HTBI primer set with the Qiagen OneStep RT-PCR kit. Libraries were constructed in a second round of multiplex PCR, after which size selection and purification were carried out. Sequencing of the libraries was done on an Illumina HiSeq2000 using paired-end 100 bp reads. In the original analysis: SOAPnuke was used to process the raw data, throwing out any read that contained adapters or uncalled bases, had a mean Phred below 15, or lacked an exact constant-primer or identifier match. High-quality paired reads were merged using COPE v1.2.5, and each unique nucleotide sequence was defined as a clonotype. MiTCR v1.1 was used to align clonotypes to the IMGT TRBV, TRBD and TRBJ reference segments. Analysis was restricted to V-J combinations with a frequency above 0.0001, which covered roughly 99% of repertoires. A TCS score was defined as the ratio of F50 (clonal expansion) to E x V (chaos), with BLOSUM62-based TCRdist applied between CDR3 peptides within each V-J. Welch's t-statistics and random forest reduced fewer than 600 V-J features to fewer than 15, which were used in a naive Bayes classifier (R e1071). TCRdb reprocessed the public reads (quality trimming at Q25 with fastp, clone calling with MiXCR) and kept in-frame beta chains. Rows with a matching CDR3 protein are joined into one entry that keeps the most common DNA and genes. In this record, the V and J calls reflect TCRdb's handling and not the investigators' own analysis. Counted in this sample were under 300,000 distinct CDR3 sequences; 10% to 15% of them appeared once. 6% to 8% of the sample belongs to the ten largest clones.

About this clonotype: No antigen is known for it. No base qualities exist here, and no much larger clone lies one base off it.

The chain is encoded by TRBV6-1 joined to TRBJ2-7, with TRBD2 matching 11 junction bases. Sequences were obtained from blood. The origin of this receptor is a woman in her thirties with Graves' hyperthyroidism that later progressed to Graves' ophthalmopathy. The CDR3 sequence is CASSVFGLAGYEQYF. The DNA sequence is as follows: TGTGCCAGCAGTGTATTCGGACTAGCGGGCTACGAGCAGTACTTC.